This entry features one TCR beta chain sequence. Its antigen is not yet known. No much larger clone is present one base from it, and per-base qualities are unavailable. This specimen comes from a study of T cell repertoires in cytomegalovirus infection (dated by TCRdb to the late 2010s). About the study as a whole: Peptide stimulations targeted recently identified HLA-C-restricted CMV epitopes, whose presentation resists viral immunomodulation, together with well-studied HLA-B-restricted epitopes. Donor HLA type was relevant to the analysis, because carriage of CMV infection together with the matching HLA type was indicated by public TCR beta signatures.

The sample's treatment or condition, from its label and the paper: in vitro stimulation with specific CMV peptide epitopes to enrich CMV-specific T cells. TCRdb names Illumina HiSeq 1500 as the instrument used. TCRdb's own reprocessing of the public reads used fastp at Q25 and MiXCR and kept productive beta chains. For every CDR3 protein sequence, its rows merge into one entry that carries the most common genes and DNA. Present in this sample are more than 300,000 distinct CDR3 sequences, around a third of which were seen just once. Jointly, the top ten make up about 14% of the sample. The CDR3 goes from the cysteine to the phenylalanine over 13 residues. Just CDR3 DNA is preserved here, 39 bases in frame from base 1. After removal of 2 bases from V and 5 bases from J, the junction retains 1 base not matched to a gene. The germline V gene supplies CDR1 SGHTA and CDR2 FQGNSA. On the study overall, not on this receptor specifically: Cumulative frequency of public TCR beta family members discriminated carriers of CMV infection plus the relevant HLA type in this cohort and an independent approximately 350-donor cohort. In the ex vivo response, HLA-C-restricted CMV-specific TCR beta clonotypes were dominant, and in two of eight donors the single most frequent clonotype came from this HLA-C-restricted group.

The specimen was cultured PBMCs, collected from culture after CMV antigen stimulation. The chain is assembled from TRBV7-2 and TRBJ2-7, with 9 bases in between that match TRBD2. The clonotype was recovered from a human donor in good health (CMV status not recorded). Some clones in this sample may be carry-over from other donors' samples. The CDR3 has the sequence CASSLLAGNEQYF. Read as DNA, the sequence is TGTGCCAGCAGCTTACTAGCGGGAAACGAGCAGTACTTC.